This T cell receptor beta chain appears in the sequencing data of a study of regulatory T cells in long-lasting Graves disease. Study-wide background: It was over 5 years of antithyroid drugs, with positive TSH receptor antibodies, that meant persistent Graves' disease.

J lost 2 bases, V lost 5 bases, and 4 bases had no gene match. The CDR3 is made up of 15 amino acids. Germline values: CDR1 LGHDT, CDR2 YNNKEL (reference sequence). CDR3 regions were amplified by Arm-PCR using iRepertoire HTBI primers to build TCR beta libraries. TCRdb ran MiXCR on the multiplex PCR reads and lists one entry per CDR3 protein. The sample yields some 430,000 distinct CDR3 sequences, about a fifth seen once. The time point: persistent/refractory GD, antithyroid drugs over 5 years with positive TRAb. From PBMCs, RNA was extracted and then used to make the TCR library. The sample holds many counts of this clonotype. Its antigen remains unknown. Study-wide results and caveats: The persistent group shared about 2,500 public clonotypes, more than the approximately 1,000 shared by new patients.

Sequencing was performed on peripheral blood mononuclear cells (PBMCs), taken when the disease was refractory, from a patient treated with antithyroid drugs. The chain recombines TRBV3-1 with TRBJ1-4, with 8 positions matching TRBD1. This receptor was taken from a female donor with Graves disease. CDR3 loop: CASSDRTGTNEKLFF. The CDR3 bases are TGTGCCAGCAGCGATCGGACAGGGACTAATGAAAAACTGTTTTTT.